This TCR beta chain was obtained from a study of T-cell memory formation after mild COVID-19. Trimming took off 1 base at V and 2 bases at J, with 11 bases between the two ends. In germline, CDR1 is SGHVT, CDR2 SQSDAQ. The CDR3 contains 15 residues. Employing constant-segment primers, 5'RACE generated TCR alpha and TCR beta cDNA libraries bearing sample barcodes and UMIs. Each CDR3 protein is one row after TCRdb ran MiXCR on the 5' RACE reads. The table shows about 390,000 distinct CDR3 sequences, with 16% occurring only once. Worth noting for this clonotype: Antigen specificity is unknown.

Study-wide points: Cross-reactive memory appears to have joined, as suggested by some responding clones showing up in pre-infection memory. Later expanders leaned toward CD4+, whereas clones contracting from day 15 to 85 were balanced CD4/CD8.

The TCR originated in a man between 18 and 35 years old who had mild COVID-19 (a few samples of this study predate the infection). Cell type and time point are not known. The sample comprised PBMCs or a T cell subset sorted from them (not recorded which). The V gene is TRBV7-4, the J gene TRBJ1-1; D not resolved. The CDR3 DNA follows: TGTGCCAGCAGCTTAGATCGTGGGATTAACACTGAAGCTTTCTTT. This gives the protein CASSLDRGINTEAFF. The complete variable domain, with remaining parts taken from reference TRBV7-4 and TRBJ1-1, reads GAGVSQSPRYKVAKRGRDVALRCDSISGHVTLYWYRQTLGQGSEVLTYSQSDAQRDKSGRPSGRFSAERPERSVSTLKIQRTEQGDSAVYLCASSLDRGINTEAFFGQGTRLTVV.